This T cell receptor (beta chain) originates from a study of shared clonotypes between healthy human individuals. The repertoire was sequenced with immunoSEQ multiplex PCR; TCRdb's copy has only in-frame clones and lacks some. The table records around 1.9 million clones, approximately 94% of them present only once. The CDR3 is made up of 13 amino acids. Trimming took off 6 bases at V and 3 bases at J, with 12 bases between the two ends. Germline-derived CDR1 and CDR2 are SGHTA and FQGNSA. Naive CD8 cells were CD45RO-negative, positively selected for CCR7, excluding terminally differentiated effector memory CD45RA+ cells.

The sequence was obtained from a man aged 18 to 30 in good health. Some clones in this sample may be carry-over from other donors' samples. The sample comprised naive CD8+ T cells from PBMCs. The chain couples TRBV7-2 to TRBJ2-7, with D uncertain. The CDR3: CASSFYLRYEQYF. The CDR3 nucleotides are TGTGCCAGCAGTTTTTACTTGCGCTACGAGCAGTACTTC.